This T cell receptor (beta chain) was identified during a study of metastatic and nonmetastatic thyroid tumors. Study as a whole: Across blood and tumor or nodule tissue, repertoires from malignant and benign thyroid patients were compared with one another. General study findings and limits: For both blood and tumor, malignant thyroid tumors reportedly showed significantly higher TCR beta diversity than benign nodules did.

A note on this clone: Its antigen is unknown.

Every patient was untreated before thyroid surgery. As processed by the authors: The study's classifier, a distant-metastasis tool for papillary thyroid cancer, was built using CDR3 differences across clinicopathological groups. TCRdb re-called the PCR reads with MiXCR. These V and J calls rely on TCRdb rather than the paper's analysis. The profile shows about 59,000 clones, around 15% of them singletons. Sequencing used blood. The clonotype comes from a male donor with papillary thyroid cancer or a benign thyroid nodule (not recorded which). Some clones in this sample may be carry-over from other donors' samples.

CDR3 in DNA: TGTGCCAGCAGCCAAGACGGCGGAAGCACAGATACGCAGTATTTT. Translation gives CASSQDGGSTDTQYF. The rearrangement uses TRBV4-2 and TRBJ2-3; no definite D call. Trimming removed 0 bases at V and 0 bases at J, with 7 bases between. Germline V gene data show CDR1 as LGHNA and CDR2 as YNFKEQ. The CDR3 runs 15 residues.